Included here is one TCR beta chain sequence, with context. Its cognate antigen is unknown. Unmatched junction bases numbered 2, after V lost 3 bases and J lost 0 bases. Germline CDR1 reads SGHNT; CDR2 reads YYREEE (reference sequence). The CDR3 is made up of 16 amino acids. These data originate in a study of graft-versus-host responses after intestinal transplantation. Study summary: Transplants were multivisceral, liver-intestinal, or isolated intestinal. The recipients all started with anti-thymocyte globulin induction and then took tacrolimus and steroids for about three years. Whole-study results and caveats: Declining HvG levels early post-transplant were linked to peak circulating GvH clone levels. Some GvH clones appeared in ileal mucosa or blood before recipient bone marrow.

The table came from immunoSEQ multiplex PCR; TCRdb's copy has only in-frame clones and leaves some out. The data contain under 150,000 clones, around 94% of them singletons. This specimen consisted of unstimulated CD4+ T cells sorted from spleen or lymph node cells, obtained before intestinal transplant. The V and J genes are TRBV5-4 and TRBJ2-1; 11 nucleotides match TRBD2. This TCR derives from a human donor who received an intestinal transplant. In nucleotides, the CDR3 is TGTGCCAGCAGCTCCCTAGCGGGGGGCTCCTACAATGAGCAGTTCTTC. Encoded protein: CASSSLAGGSYNEQFF.